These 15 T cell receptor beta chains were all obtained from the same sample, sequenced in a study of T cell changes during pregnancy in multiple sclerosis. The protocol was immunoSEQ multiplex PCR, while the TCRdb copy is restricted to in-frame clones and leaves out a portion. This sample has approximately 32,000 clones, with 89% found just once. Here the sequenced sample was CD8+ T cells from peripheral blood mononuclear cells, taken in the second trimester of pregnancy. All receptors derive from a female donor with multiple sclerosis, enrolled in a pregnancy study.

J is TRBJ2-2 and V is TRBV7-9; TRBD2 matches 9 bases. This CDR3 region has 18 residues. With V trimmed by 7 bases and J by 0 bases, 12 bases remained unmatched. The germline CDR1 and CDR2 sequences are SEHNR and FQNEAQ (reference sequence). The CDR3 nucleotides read TGTGCCAGCACCTTTCCCGTAGCGGGGGTTACGAACACCGGGGAGCTGTTTTTT. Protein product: CASTFPVAGVTNTGELFF.

CDR3 amino acids: CASSSLLETSTDTQYF. CDR3 nucleotide sequence: TGTGCCAGCAGTTCCCTCCTAGAAACTAGCACAGATACGCAGTATTTT. The chain recombines TRBV27 with TRBJ2-3; unclear D gene. The CDR3 loop spans 16 amino acids. Trimming stripped 4 bases from V and 0 bases from J, with 14 bases between. From germline, CDR1 is MNHEY and CDR2 SMNVEV (reference sequence).

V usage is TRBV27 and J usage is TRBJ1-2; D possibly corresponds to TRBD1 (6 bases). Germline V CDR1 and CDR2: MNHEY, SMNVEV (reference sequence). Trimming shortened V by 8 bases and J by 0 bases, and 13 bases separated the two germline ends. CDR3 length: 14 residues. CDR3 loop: CASRRGATNYGYTF. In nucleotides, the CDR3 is TGTGCCAGCCGCCGGGGGGCTACTAACTATGGCTACACCTTC.

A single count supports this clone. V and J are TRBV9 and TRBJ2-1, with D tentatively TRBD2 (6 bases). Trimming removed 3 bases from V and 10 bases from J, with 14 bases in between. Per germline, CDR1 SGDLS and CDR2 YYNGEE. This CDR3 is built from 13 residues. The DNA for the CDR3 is TGTGCCAGCAGCGCCGGGACTGGCGAGGAGCAGTTCTTC. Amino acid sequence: CASSAGTGEEQFF.

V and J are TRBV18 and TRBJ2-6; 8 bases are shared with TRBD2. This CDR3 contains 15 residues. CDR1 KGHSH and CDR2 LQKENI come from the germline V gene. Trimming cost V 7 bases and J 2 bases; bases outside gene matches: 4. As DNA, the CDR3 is TGTGCCAGCTTGCCGGGGGGGGCTGGGGCCAACGTCCTGACTTTC. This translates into CASLPGGAGANVLTF. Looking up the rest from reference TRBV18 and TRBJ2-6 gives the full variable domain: NAGVMQNPRHLVRRRGQEARLRCSPMKGHSHVYWYRQLPEEGLKFMVYLQKENIIDESGMPKERFSAEFPKEGPSILRIQQVVRGDSAAYFCASLPGGAGANVLTFGAGSRLTVL.

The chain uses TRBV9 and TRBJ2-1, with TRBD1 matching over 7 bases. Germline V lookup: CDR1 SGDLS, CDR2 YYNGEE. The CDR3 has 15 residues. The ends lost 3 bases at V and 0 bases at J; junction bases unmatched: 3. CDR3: CASSAQGFSYNEQFF. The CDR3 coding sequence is TGTGCCAGCAGCGCACAGGGGTTCTCCTACAATGAGCAGTTCTTC.

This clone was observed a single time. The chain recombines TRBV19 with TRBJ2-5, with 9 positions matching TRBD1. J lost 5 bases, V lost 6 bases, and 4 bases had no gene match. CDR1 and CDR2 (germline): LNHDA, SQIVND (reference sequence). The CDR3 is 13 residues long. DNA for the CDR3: TGTGCCAGTAGGGGGACAGGGAGGGAGACCCAGTACTTC. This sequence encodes CASRGTGRETQYF.

This CDR3 reads CASSFGGGELFF. CDR3 DNA sequence: TGTGCCAGCAGCTTCGGGGGCGGGGAGCTGTTTTTT. The chain employs TRBV7-3 and TRBJ2-2; the D gene is possibly TRBD2 (6 bases). CDR3 length: 12 residues. The V end was cut by 3 bases, the J end by 7 bases, with 6 bases between. CDR1 and CDR2 from the germline V gene are SGHTA and FQGTGA.

The CDR3: CASSYSGFHNEQFF. The CDR3 DNA sequence: TGTGCCAGCAGTTACTCCGGGTTCCACAATGAGCAGTTCTTC. The V gene is TRBV6-5, the J gene TRBJ2-1; no clear D. This CDR3 has 14 amino acids. V lost 0 bases and J lost 5, with 8 bases in between. Germline V gene sequence: CDR1 MNHEY, CDR2 SVGAGI.

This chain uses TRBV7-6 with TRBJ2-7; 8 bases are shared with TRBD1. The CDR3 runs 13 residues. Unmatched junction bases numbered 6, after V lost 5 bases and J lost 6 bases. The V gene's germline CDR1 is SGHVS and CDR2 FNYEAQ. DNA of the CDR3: TGTGCCAGCAGCGCCCGGACAGGGAGCGAGCAGTACTTC. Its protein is CASSARTGSEQYF.

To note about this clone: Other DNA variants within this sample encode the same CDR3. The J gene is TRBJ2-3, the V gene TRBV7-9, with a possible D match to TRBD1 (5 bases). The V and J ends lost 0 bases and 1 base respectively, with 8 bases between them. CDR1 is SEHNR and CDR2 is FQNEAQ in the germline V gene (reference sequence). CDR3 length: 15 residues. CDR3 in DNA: TGTGCCAGCAGCTTAGCAGGGGCGGGCACAGATACGCAGTATTTT. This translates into CASSLAGAGTDTQYF. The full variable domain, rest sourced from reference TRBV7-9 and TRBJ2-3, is DTGVSQNPRHKITKRGQNVTFRCDPISEHNRLYWYRQTLGQGPEFLTYFQNEAQLEKSRLLSDRFSAERPKGSFSTLEIQRTEQGDSAMYLCASSLAGAGTDTQYFGPGTRLTVL.

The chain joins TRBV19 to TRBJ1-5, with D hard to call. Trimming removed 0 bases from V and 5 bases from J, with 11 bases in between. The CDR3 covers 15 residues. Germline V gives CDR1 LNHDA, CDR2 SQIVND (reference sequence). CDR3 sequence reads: CASSIDVRPHQPQHF. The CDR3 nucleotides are TGTGCCAGTAGTATAGATGTCAGGCCACATCAGCCCCAGCATTTT.

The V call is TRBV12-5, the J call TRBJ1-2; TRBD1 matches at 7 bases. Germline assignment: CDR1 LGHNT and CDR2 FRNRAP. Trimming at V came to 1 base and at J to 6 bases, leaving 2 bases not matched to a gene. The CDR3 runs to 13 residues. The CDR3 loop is CASGLGTGDGYTF. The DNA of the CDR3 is TGTGCTAGTGGTTTGGGGACAGGTGATGGCTACACCTTC.

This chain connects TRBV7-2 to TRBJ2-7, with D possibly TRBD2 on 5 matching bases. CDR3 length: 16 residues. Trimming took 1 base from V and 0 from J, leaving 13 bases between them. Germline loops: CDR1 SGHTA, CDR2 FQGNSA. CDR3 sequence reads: CASSLVGSDPSYEQYF. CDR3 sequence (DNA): TGTGCCAGCAGCTTAGTGGGGAGTGATCCCTCCTACGAGCAGTACTTC. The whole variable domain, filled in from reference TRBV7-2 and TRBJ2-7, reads GAGVSQSPSNKVTEKGKDVELRCDPISGHTALYWYRQSLGQGLEFLIYFQGNSAPDKSGLPSDRFSAERTGGSVSTLTIQRTQQEDSAVYLCASSLVGSDPSYEQYFGPGTRLTVT.

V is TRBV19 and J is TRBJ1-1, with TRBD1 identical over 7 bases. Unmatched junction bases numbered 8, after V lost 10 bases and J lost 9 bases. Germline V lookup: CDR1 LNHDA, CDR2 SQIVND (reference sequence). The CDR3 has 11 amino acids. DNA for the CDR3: TGTGCCACTTACAGGGGTTATAAAGCTTTCTTT. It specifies CATYRGYKAFF.